Listed here is a single T cell receptor (beta chain). Its antigen is undetermined. The sample is drawn from a study of CD8+CD57+ T cells in acquired aplastic anemia. General study findings and limits: Patients and controls shared over 25 CD8+ CDR3 sequences.

TCR beta VDJ and CDR3 were profiled, and genomic DNA was the template. One entry per CDR3 protein, called by TCRdb with MiXCR from the reads. The data contain roughly 160,000 distinct CDR3 sequences, around 75% of them singletons. Only patients with CD8+CD57+ cell expansion on flow cytometry were chosen for sequencing. Every patient was diagnosed with severe acquired aplastic anemia. The CDR3 has 14 residues. CDR1 SGHTA and CDR2 FQGNSA come from the germline V gene. V was cut by 4 bases and J by 1 base, with 11 bases left in between. The chain links TRBV7-2 to TRBJ2-7, with no clear D. The sequencing sample was made of sorted CD4+, CD8+, or CD8+CD57+ T cells (not recorded which) from PBMCs. The sequence was obtained from a human donor with aplastic anemia. CDR3 loop: CASSYISPSYEQYF. CDR3 nucleotides: TGTGCCAGCAGCTATATAAGCCCTTCCTACGAGCAGTACTTC.